This record concerns one T cell receptor beta chain sequence. Either two negative PCRs, clearance, or symptom resolution qualified Cohort 3 donors as recovered. The CDR3 has 15 residues. The germline V gene has CDR1 SGHVS and CDR2 FQNEAQ. V was clipped by 3 bases and J by 1 base, with 12 bases between them. In the source study's methods: Reference gene primer amplification gave nucleated cell count estimates. Repertoires were generated with immunoSEQ multiplex PCR, while TCRdb's copy carries only in-frame clones and drops some. That table gives V, J and clone size, and the DNA gave D and trimming. The sample consists of fewer than 500,000 clones, 80% to 90% of them appearing once. This record belongs to a study of blood T cell repertoires in COVID-19.

This TCR was recovered from a man younger than 40 who had recovered from COVID-19. Sequencing was done on a sample of PBMCs or T cells enriched from blood (not recorded which). The genes are TRBV7-8 and TRBJ1-1; TRBD1 might be the D (5 bases). The CDR3 DNA is TGTGCCAGCAGCTTGATCGCCACAGGGAACACTGAAGCTTTCTTT. Its translation: CASSLIATGNTEAFF.